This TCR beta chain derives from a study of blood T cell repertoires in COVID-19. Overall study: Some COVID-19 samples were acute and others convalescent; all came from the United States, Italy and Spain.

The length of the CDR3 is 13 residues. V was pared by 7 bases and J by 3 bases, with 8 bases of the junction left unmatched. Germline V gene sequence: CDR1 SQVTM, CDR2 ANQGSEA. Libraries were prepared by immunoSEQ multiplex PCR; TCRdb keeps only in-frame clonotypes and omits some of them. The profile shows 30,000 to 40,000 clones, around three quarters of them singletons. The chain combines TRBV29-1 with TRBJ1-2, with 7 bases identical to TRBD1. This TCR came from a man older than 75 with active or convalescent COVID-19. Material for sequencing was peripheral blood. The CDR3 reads CSATTGFDYGYTF. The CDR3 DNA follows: TGCAGCGCTACGACAGGGTTTGACTATGGCTACACCTTC.